These 25 T cell receptor beta chains share one sample of origin, sequenced in a study of cytomegalovirus exposure and HLA in healthy donors. Primers for the PCR totalled 60 Vbeta and 13 Jbeta. The data were produced by immunoSEQ multiplex PCR, yet TCRdb's version contains in-frame clones alone and is incomplete. The repertoire consists of about 170,000 clones, with about three quarters occurring once and the leading ten covering around 3.1%. Material for sequencing was PBMCs. The receptors stem from a female donor in good health and CMV-seronegative.

This sequence joins TRBV10-1 and TRBJ2-1; 8 positions agree with TRBD1. Germline V CDR1 and CDR2: WNHNN, SYGVQD (reference sequence). The CDR3 length is 15 residues. After removal of 3 bases from V and 7 bases from J, the junction contained 8 bases not matched to a gene. CDR3 loop: CASSDYTGGLNEQFF. CDR3 sequence (DNA): TGCGCCAGCAGTGATTACACAGGGGGTTTAAATGAGCAGTTCTTC.

This chain connects TRBV19 to TRBJ2-2, with 9 bases matching TRBD2. From germline, CDR1 is LNHDA and CDR2 SQIVND (reference sequence). Trimming at V came to 8 bases and at J to 0 bases, leaving 13 bases not matched to a gene. This CDR3 has 18 residues. CDR3 nucleotides: TGTGCCAGTCTACCCCAAGGCGGGGGGGGCGCGAACACCGGGGAGCTGTTTTTT. Protein sequence: CASLPQGGGGANTGELFF.

The chain joins TRBV21-1 to TRBJ2-7; the table's D call, TRBD2, was not checked against the DNA. TRBV21-1 constitutes a pseudogene. This CDR3 is 17 amino acids long. CDR3 sequence reads: CASSKARDPERDYEQYF. The CDR3 DNA follows: TGTGCCAGCAGCAAAGCGCGGGACCCTGAGCGGGATTACGAGCAGTACTTC.

The chain recombines TRBV1 with TRBJ2-5; the D call TRBD2 from the table was never checked on the DNA. TRBV1 is marked as a pseudogene. This CDR3 is built from 13 residues. The CDR3 nucleotides read TGCACCAGCCGACCTAGCGGCACGGAGACCCAGTACTTC. It specifies CTSRPSGTETQYF.

The chain combines TRBV2 with TRBJ2-5; the D gene is possibly TRBD1 (7 bases). The CDR3 is 15 amino acids. The ends were cut back, 6 bases at V and 3 bases at J, with 17 bases in the middle. In germline, CDR1 is SNHLY, CDR2 FYNNEI. CDR3: CASRGWRGRKETQYF. For the CDR3, the DNA is TGTGCCAGCAGGGGGTGGAGGGGGCGGAAAGAGACCCAGTACTTC.

V is TRBV9 and J is TRBJ1-2; possibly TRBD1 for D (6 bases). V was cut by 1 base and J by 5 bases, with 18 bases left in between. The CDR3 is 16 residues long. Looked up from germline, CDR1 is SGDLS and CDR2 is YYNGEE. For the CDR3, the DNA is TGTGCCAGCAGCGTACCTTACCCGACAGGCTGGTATGGCTACACCTTC. Protein sequence: CASSVPYPTGWYGYTF. The full variable domain, with the rest looked up from reference TRBV9 and TRBJ1-2, is DSGVTQTPKHLITATGQRVTLRCSPRSGDLSVYWYQQSLDQGLQFLIQYYNGEERAKGNILERFSAQQFPDLHSELNLSSLELGDSALYFCASSVPYPTGWYGYTFGSGTRLTVV.

This chain links TRBV6-6 with TRBJ2-7, with 7 bases lining up with TRBD2. Losses at the gene ends were 0 bases for V and 5 bases for J; bases not matched to a gene: 10. The germline V gene has CDR1 MNHNY and CDR2 SVGAGI (reference sequence). There are 16 residues in the CDR3. This chain's CDR3 is CASSYSSGTLPHEQYF. CDR3 in DNA: TGTGCCAGCAGTTACTCCAGCGGGACCCTTCCCCACGAGCAGTACTTC.

The V call is TRBV11-2, the J call TRBJ1-1; D gene unclear. Trimming took off 0 bases at V and 5 bases at J, with 13 bases between the two ends. Germline V gene sequence: CDR1 SGHAT, CDR2 FQNNGV. The CDR3 runs to 15 residues. CDR3 in amino acids: CASSLDSGSRTEAFF. The DNA for the CDR3 is TGTGCCAGCAGCTTAGATTCCGGGTCCCGGACTGAAGCTTTCTTT.

V and J are TRBV28 and TRBJ1-4; TRBD1 matches 7 bases. The CDR3 covers 14 residues. The V gene end was trimmed by 5 bases and the J gene end by 5 bases; junction bases not matched to a gene: 5. The germline CDR1 and CDR2 sequences are MDHEN and SYDVKM. CDR3 loop: CASSAGGRNEKLFF. In DNA, the CDR3 is TGTGCCAGCAGTGCAGGGGGTCGGAATGAAAAACTGTTTTTT. Based on the CDR3 plus reference TRBV28 and TRBJ1-4, the full variable domain is DVKVTQSSRYLVKRTGEKVFLECVQDMDHENMFWYRQDPGLGLRLIYFSYDVKMKEKGDIPEGYSVSREKKERFSLILESASTNQTSMYLCASSAGGRNEKLFFGSGTQLSVL.

The CDR3 region has the DNA TGTGCCAGCTCAGGACTAGCAGCATACAATGAGCAGTTCTTC. The encoded protein is CASSGLAAYNEQFF. V is TRBV19 and J is TRBJ2-1; 8 bases align to TRBD2. Germline V CDR1 and CDR2: LNHDA, SQIVND (reference sequence). V shed 9 bases and J 4 bases; nucleotides not matched to a gene: 8. The CDR3 has 14 amino acids.

The chain combines TRBV4-1 with TRBJ1-2; D remains ambiguous. The germline CDR1 and CDR2 sequences are MGHRA and YSYEKL. V lost 0 bases and J 6 bases, leaving 14 bases between the germline ends. The length of the CDR3 is 15 residues. CDR3 DNA: TGCGCCAGCAGCCAAGAAAACGGGGTTTGGAATGGCTACACCTTC. Protein sequence: CASSQENGVWNGYTF.

The rearrangement uses TRBV18 and TRBJ2-5; 8 nucleotides line up with TRBD1. CDR1 and CDR2 from the germline V gene are KGHSH and LQKENI. The V segment lost 2 bases and the J segment 5 bases; nucleotides outside the gene matches: 10. The CDR3 is made up of 16 amino acids. CDR3 DNA sequence: TGTGCCAGCTCACCATGGGCAGGGGGCGCAGGGGAGACCCAGTACTTC. It is translated as CASSPWAGGAGETQYF.

This sequence joins TRBV20-1 and TRBJ2-1; D gene uncertain. The CDR3 is 10 amino acids. The V and J ends lost 6 bases and 8 bases respectively, with 8 bases between them. Germline assignment: CDR1 DFQATT and CDR2 SNEGSKA (reference sequence). CDR3 protein: CSAASDEQFF. The CDR3 coding sequence is TGCAGTGCCGCTAGTGATGAGCAGTTCTTC.

The rearrangement uses TRBV6-1 and TRBJ2-4; D is perhaps TRBD1 (5 bases). Deletions cut 8 bases from V and 5 bases from J, with 13 bases between. From germline, CDR1 is MNHNS and CDR2 SASEGT. This CDR3 is built from 13 residues. In nucleotides, the CDR3 is TGTGCCAGCTTATTCCAGGGTCAAAACATTCAGTACTTC. Encoded protein: CASLFQGQNIQYF.

The V gene is TRBV7-3, the J gene TRBJ2-1; 13 nucleotides line up with TRBD2. This CDR3 has 15 residues. Trimming at V came to 4 bases and at J to 8 bases, leaving 5 bases not matched to a gene. CDR1 is SGHTA, CDR2 FQGTGA, per germline. The CDR3 DNA is TGTGCCAGCAGCTCGGGACTAGCGGGATGGGATGAGCAGTTCTTC. Translation: CASSSGLAGWDEQFF. The whole variable domain, filled in from reference TRBV7-3 and TRBJ2-1, reads GAGVSQTPSNKVTEKGKYVELRCDPISGHTALYWYRQSLGQGPEFLIYFQGTGAADDSGLPNDRFFAVRPEGSVSTLKIQRTERGDSAVYLCASSSGLAGWDEQFFGPGTRLTVL.

This clone was recorded once. The chain uses TRBV2 and TRBJ2-1; possibly TRBD2 for D (6 bases). In germline, CDR1 is SNHLY, CDR2 FYNNEI. V lost 6 bases, J lost 8 bases, and 11 bases lay in between. The CDR3 totals 12 residues. CDR3 region: CASSGWGDEQFF. The CDR3 DNA reads as TGTGCCAGCAGCGGTTGGGGGGATGAGCAGTTCTTC.

This chain links TRBV6-1 with TRBJ1-1; 9 nucleotides agree with TRBD1. V was clipped by 7 bases and J by 4 bases; unmatched bases: 7. The CDR3 runs 14 residues. CDR1 is MNHNS and CDR2 is SASEGT in the germline V gene. The CDR3, as DNA: TGTGCCAGCACCGCAGACAGGGGGGCCACTGAAGCTTTCTTT. Amino acids: CASTADRGATEAFF.

This chain uses TRBV27 with TRBJ2-7; 8 bases are a match to TRBD1. The germline V gene encodes CDR1 MNHEY and CDR2 SMNVEV (reference sequence). V gave up 4 bases and J gave up 9 bases; unmatched junction bases: 17. CDR3 length: 16 amino acids. The CDR3 DNA sequence: TGTGCCAGCAGTTGTCCAGGGGGCCAAATCAATCAGGGGCAGTACTTC. Its translation: CASSCPGGQINQGQYF.

The chain recombines TRBV14 with TRBJ2-7; 7 bases align to TRBD1. Per germline, CDR1 SGHDN and CDR2 FVKESK. CDR3 length equals 15 residues. V trimming: 3 bases; J trimming: 2 bases; junction bases outside the gene matches: 7. As DNA, the CDR3 is TGTGCCAGCAGCCACATTACGACAGGGACCTACGAGCAGTACTTC. Encoded protein: CASSHITTGTYEQYF.

The chain recombines TRBV11-2 with TRBJ1-6, with a tentative D call TRBD1 (5 bases). Germline CDR1 SGHAT, CDR2 FQNNGV. The CDR3 runs 16 residues. Trimming removed 1 base at V and 0 bases at J, with 7 bases between. The DNA for the CDR3 is TGTGCCAGCAGCTTAGGACAGAGCTCCTATAATTCACCCCTCCACTTT. Encoded protein: CASSLGQSSYNSPLHF.

The chain is built from TRBV27 and TRBJ2-5, with D perhaps matching TRBD1 (8 bases). The CDR3 runs to 14 residues. Germline V gene lookup returns CDR1 MNHEY and CDR2 SMNVEV (reference sequence). V dropped 5 bases and J dropped 5 bases, with 15 bases sitting between them. Here the CDR3 DNA reads TGTGCCAGCAGTCGTGGACAGGGAGGGGAGACCCAGTACTTC. Protein product: CASSRGQGGETQYF.

The rearrangement joins TRBV7-6 to TRBJ1-1, with D possibly matching TRBD1 (5 bases). CDR1 and CDR2 from the germline V gene are SGHVS and FNYEAQ. Trimming took off 1 base at V and 4 bases at J, with 10 bases between the two ends. The CDR3 runs 14 residues. CDR3 DNA: TGTGCCAGCAGCTTAGGCGACGGGGGCACTGAAGCTTTCTTT. This codes for CASSLGDGGTEAFF. The full variable domain, with the rest looked up from reference TRBV7-6 and TRBJ1-1, is GAGVSQSPRYKVTKRGQDVALRCDPISGHVSLYWYRQALGQGPEFLTYFNYEAQQDKSGLPNDRFSAERPEGSISTLTIQRTEQRDSAMYRCASSLGDGGTEAFFGQGTRLTVV.

The V and J genes are TRBV5-5 and TRBJ2-2; 8 bases line up with TRBD1. Germline V lookup: CDR1 SGHKS, CDR2 YYEKEE (reference sequence). V lost 5 bases to trimming and J lost 4 bases; unmatched junction nucleotides: 10. The CDR3 contains 16 residues. As DNA, the CDR3 is TGTGCCAGCAGTTGGCTCGGACAGGGTGGCACCGGGGAGCTGTTTTTT. Amino acid sequence: CASSWLGQGGTGELFF.

CDR3 protein: CASSVDRVGSPLHF. The DNA for the CDR3 is TGTGCCAGCAGCGTCGACAGGGTTGGTTCACCCCTCCACTTT. The V and J genes are TRBV9 and TRBJ1-6; 7 nucleotides align to TRBD1. This CDR3 contains 14 residues. CDR1 is SGDLS, CDR2 YYNGEE, per germline. V was pared by 2 bases and J by 9 bases, with 5 bases of the junction left unmatched.

This clone was observed a single time. The chain couples TRBV28 to TRBJ1-5; D is perhaps TRBD1 (5 bases). The CDR3 extends over 14 amino acids. Trimming took 1 base from V and 7 from J, leaving 11 bases between them. Germline V CDR1 and CDR2: MDHEN, SYDVKM. CDR3 DNA: TGTGCCAGCAGTTTATCGCTGGGGGGGCAGCCCCAGCATTTT. Translating gives CASSLSLGGQPQHF.